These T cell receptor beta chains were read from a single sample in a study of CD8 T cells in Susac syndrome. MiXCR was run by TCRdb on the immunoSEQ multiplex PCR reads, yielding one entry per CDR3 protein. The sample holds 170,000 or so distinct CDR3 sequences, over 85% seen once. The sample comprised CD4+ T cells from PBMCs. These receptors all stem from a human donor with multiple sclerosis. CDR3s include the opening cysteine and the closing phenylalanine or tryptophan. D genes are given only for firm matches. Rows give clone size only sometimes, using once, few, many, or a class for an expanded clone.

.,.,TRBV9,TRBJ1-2,TGTGCCAGCAGCGTTAACTTGGGTAACTATGGCTACACCTTC,CASSVNLGNYGYTF
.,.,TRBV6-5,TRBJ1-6,TGTGCCAGCAGTTCTTGGACAGAGCAATCACCCCTCCACTTT,CASSSWTEQSPLHF
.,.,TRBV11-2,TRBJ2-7,TGTGCCAGCAGCTTAGATCCGGGCTCCTACGAGCAGTACTTC,CASSLDPGSYEQYF
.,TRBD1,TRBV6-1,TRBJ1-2,TGTGCCAGCAAAATTCAGGGGGCGTCGGGTGGCTACACCTTC,CASKIQGASGGYTF
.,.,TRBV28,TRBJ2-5,TGTGCCAGCAGGTGGGGACCGATCCAAGAGACCCAGTACTTC,CASRWGPIQETQYF
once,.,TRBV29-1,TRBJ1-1,TGCAGCGTTGAAGATGGAGGGGGGTACACTGAAGCTTTCTTT,CSVEDGGGYTEAFF
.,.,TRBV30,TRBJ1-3,TGTGCCTGGAGTGTGAGTTATGGCGGGACCTCTGGAAACACCATATATTTT,CAWSVSYGGTSGNTIYF
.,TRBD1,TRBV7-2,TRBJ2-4,TGTGCCAGCAGCTTAGCGGGACAGGGTAAAAACATTCAGTACTTC,CASSLAGQGKNIQYF
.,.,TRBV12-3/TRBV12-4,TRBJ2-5,TGTGCCAGCAGTTTATCCTCCCAAGAGACCCAGTACTTC,CASSLSSQETQYF
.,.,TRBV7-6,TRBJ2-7,TGTGCCAGCAGCTTCGGGACCGAAAGCTCCTACGAGCAGTACTTC,CASSFGTESSYEQYF
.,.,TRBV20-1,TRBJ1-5,TGCAGTGCTAGATCGGGGGGGACGAATCAGCCCCAGCATTTT,CSARSGGTNQPQHF
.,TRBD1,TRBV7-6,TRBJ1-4,TGTGCCAGCAGCCAGGGGGCAACTAATGAAAAACTGTTTTTT,CASSQGATNEKLFF
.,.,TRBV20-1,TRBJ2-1,TGCAGTCCCTCTACAAGCGGCCAAAATGAGCAGTTCTTC,CSPSTSGQNEQFF
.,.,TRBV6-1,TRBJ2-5,TGTGCCAGCAGTCAACCTATTATTGATGCCCAGTACTTC,CASSQPIIDAQYF
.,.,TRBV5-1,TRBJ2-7,TGCGCCAGCAGCTCGCCGCCGAATTGGACATTTCCTTCCTACGAGCAGTACTTC,CASSSPPNWTFPSYEQYF
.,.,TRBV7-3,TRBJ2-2,TGTGCCAGCAGACCCGACTTGAACACCGGGGAGCTGTTTTTT,CASRPDLNTGELFF
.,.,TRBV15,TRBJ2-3,TGTGCCACCAGCGACAGAGGTCCGGATACGCAGTATTTT,CATSDRGPDTQYF
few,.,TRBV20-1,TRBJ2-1,TGCAGTGCTAGACCGGGCCTTCTAGAGAATGAGCAGTTCTTC,CSARPGLLENEQFF
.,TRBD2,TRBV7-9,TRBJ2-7,TGTGCCAGCAGCAGTCGACTAGCGTCCGACGAGCAGTACTTC,CASSSRLASDEQYF
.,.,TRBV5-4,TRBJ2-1,TGTGCCAGCAGTCGTCAGGGCAATGAGCAGTTCTTC,CASSRQGNEQFF
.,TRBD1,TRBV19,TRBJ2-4,TGTGCCAGTAGCAGGGACCGGGACAGGGGAAACATTCAGTACTTC,CASSRDRDRGNIQYF
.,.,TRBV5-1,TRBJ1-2,TGCGCCAGCAGCTTGGATGGCAGTAACTATGGCTACACCTTC,CASSLDGSNYGYTF
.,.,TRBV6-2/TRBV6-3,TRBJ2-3,TGTGCCAGCAGTTACGGGGGGCGCACAGATACGCAGTATTTT,CASSYGGRTDTQYF
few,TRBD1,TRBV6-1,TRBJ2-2,TGTGCCAGCGGGGGACAGGGATCTGCCGGGGAGCTGTTTTTT,CASGGQGSAGELFF
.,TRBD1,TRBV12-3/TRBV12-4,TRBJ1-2,TGTGCCAGCAAGGACAGGGTCTATGGCTACACCTTC,CASKDRVYGYTF
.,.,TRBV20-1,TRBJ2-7,TGCAGTGCTAGTAGGGGCTACGAGCAGTACTTC,CSASRGYEQYF
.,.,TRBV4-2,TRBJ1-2,TGTGCCAGCAGCCAAGACCCGAGGAGTCATGGCTACACCTTC,CASSQDPRSHGYTF
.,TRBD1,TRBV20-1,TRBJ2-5,TGCAGTGCTAAAGCCCAGGGGGTTGAGACCCAGTACTTC,CSAKAQGVETQYF
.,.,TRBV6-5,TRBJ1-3,TGTGCCAGCAGCAGACACGACTCTGGAAACACCATATATTTT,CASSRHDSGNTIYF
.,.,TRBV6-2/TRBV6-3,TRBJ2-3,TGTGCCAGCAGTTCGTACGGGAGAACAGATACGCAGTATTTT,CASSSYGRTDTQYF
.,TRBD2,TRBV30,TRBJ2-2,TGTGCCTGGATTGGACTAGCGGGAGCTGCCGGGGAGCTGTTTTTT,CAWIGLAGAAGELFF
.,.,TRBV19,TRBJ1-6,TGTGCCAGTAGTATTCGGGGCCGGGGGAATTCACCCCTCCACTTT,CASSIRGRGNSPLHF
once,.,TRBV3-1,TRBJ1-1,TGTGCCAGCAGCCATCTTGCTTCAGGGTTGGCTTTCTTT,CASSHLASGLAFF
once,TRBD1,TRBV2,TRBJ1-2,TGTGCCAGCACCCTTCGGACAGGGACTTCTAACTATGGCTACACCTTC,CASTLRTGTSNYGYTF
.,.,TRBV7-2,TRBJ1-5,TGTGCCAGCAGCTCAGGGTATAGCAATCAGCCCCAGCATTTT,CASSSGYSNQPQHF
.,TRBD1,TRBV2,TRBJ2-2,TGTGCCTCTCAAGACAGGGTTGACACCGGGGAGCTGTTTTTT,CASQDRVDTGELFF
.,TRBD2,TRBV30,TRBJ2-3,TGTGCCTGGAGAGGGACTAGCGGGAGGGCCACAGATACGCAGTATTTT,CAWRGTSGRATDTQYF
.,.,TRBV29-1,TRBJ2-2,TGCAGCGCCCAACAGGGAACCGGGGAGCTGTTTTTT,CSAQQGTGELFF
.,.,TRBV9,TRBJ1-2,TGTGCCAGCAGACACAGCGCGGCGGGGTATGGCTACACCTTC,CASRHSAAGYGYTF
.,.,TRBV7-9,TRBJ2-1,TGTGCCAGCAGTAGGGGGTATGAGCAGTTCTTC,CASSRGYEQFF
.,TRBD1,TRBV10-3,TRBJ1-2,TGTGCCATCAGCGAAACGGGACAGGGCTATGGCTACACCTTC,CAISETGQGYGYTF
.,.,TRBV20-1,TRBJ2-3,TGCAGTGCTAATATTTGGAGGCGTCAGGATACGCAGTATTTT,CSANIWRRQDTQYF
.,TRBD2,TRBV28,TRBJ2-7,TGTGCCAGCAGACTTAGCGGGATCAACTACGAGCAGTACTTC,CASRLSGINYEQYF
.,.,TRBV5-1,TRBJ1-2,TGCGCCAGCAGCTTGGAGGGAACTGGCTACACCTTC,CASSLEGTGYTF
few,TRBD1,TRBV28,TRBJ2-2,TGTGCCAGCAGTGCACCAGGGGGCGCGGACTGGACCGGGGAGCTGTTTTTT,CASSAPGGADWTGELFF
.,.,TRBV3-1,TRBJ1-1,TGTGCCAGCAGCCAAGATTCCCAGGGGCGTGAAGCTTTCTTT,CASSQDSQGREAFF
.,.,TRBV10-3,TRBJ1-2,TGTGCCATCAGTGCACTGGGAACCCTCTATGGCTACACCTTC,CAISALGTLYGYTF